This paragraph reports one T cell receptor (beta chain). This specimen comes from a study of blood T cell repertoires in COVID-19. Study background: The samples span acute and convalescent COVID-19 from the United States, Italy and Spain.

TCRdb's copy holds only in-frame clones and misses some; the assay was immunoSEQ multiplex PCR. The table has around 280,000 clones, about 82% seen once. With V trimmed by 4 bases and J by 2 bases, 12 bases remained unmatched. Per germline, CDR1 MNHEY and CDR2 SVGEGT. The CDR3 extends over 17 amino acids. The clonotype was recovered from a woman in her forties or fifties with active or convalescent COVID-19. The chain is built from TRBV6-2 or TRBV6-3 and TRBJ2-7, with 9 nucleotides matching TRBD2. The sequenced sample consisted of peripheral blood. The CDR3 DNA is TGTGCCAGCAGTTCCCTCGCTCTAGCGGGGCAAGCCTACGAGCAGTACTTC. It specifies CASSSLALAGQAYEQYF.